The entry below gives a single T cell receptor beta chain sequence along with its context. Its recognized antigen is unknown. Base-call qualities are not available, and no considerably larger clone is one nucleotide away. The entry originates in a study of shared clonotypes between healthy human individuals (TCRdb year 2020). Regarding the complete study: A couple of women and a few men aged 18 to 49 years were included in the cohort. For each donor, CD4 naive and CD4 memory were each given three plates, CD8 naive was given two plates, and CD8 memory was given one plate. The study deeply sequenced blood TCR repertoires of five healthy adults to estimate repertoire size and the extent of clonotype sharing between individuals. Libraries were prepared and TCR repertoires were sequenced by different laboratories using diverse techniques, in order to increase sequencing depth and limit assay-specific biases. Leukapheresis yielded between about 0.85 and 10 billion PBMCs per donor.

V loses 2 bases of germline sequence and J loses 6 bases, and the interval between the two ends is 11 bases. Including the terminal cysteine and phenylalanine, the CDR3 comprises 14 residues. Only CDR3 DNA remains: 42 bases, in frame from the first base. The germline V gene (reference sequence) supplies CDR1 SEHNR and CDR2 FQNEAQ. Points the paper makes about the study in general: Even with the large sequencing depth, rarefaction of the sorted-subset datasets indicated that sequencing was incomplete. The small number of donors limited the genetic and exposure-history diversity represented. Pairwise subsampling led to the expectation that sequencing depth would affect the degree of clonotype sharing among donors. Sampling was limited to blood, and TCR repertoires in tissue likely differ from TCR repertoires in blood. Compared with non-shared clonotypes, the clonotypes found in all four sorted-subset donors had higher generation probabilities. Naive subsets generally had larger estimated clonotype richness than memory subsets. About 5% of naive CD4, 3.5% of naive CD8, 2.3% of memory CD4, and 0.4% of memory CD8 clonotypes were shared across a few donors.

Using the deep immunoSEQ assay, TCR CDR3 regions were amplified from genomic DNA by multiplex PCR. Extracted genomic DNA from each cell subset was distributed evenly across all wells of several immunoSEQ 96-well plates, and each plate was treated as a replicate. For sorted subsets, each replicate PCR was loaded with 200 to 250 ng genomic DNA, equivalent to 32,000 or so T cell genomes. The purified libraries were quantified using a Qubit 3.0 fluorometer, sized with a Bioanalyzer 2100, and then quantified again using the KAPA Library Quantification kit. Every immunoSEQ 96-well plate was sequenced on a dedicated single-read 150-cycle Illumina NextSeq 550 flow cell. On the authors' methods: Because the immunoSEQ output included only junctional sequences and no quality scores, the filtering could not be the same as the filtering used for full-length reads. Sequences were annotated with PyIR, a Python wrapper for IgBLAST v1.9, using IMGT germline references to assign V/J genes and CDR3. Any read was removed if the V/J assignment was weak (E-value above 1e-6), the CDR3 was missing, or the read contained stop codons, out-of-frame junctions, or ambiguous translated residues. V3J clonotypes were defined as sequences sharing the same inferred V gene, J gene, and CDR3 amino acid sequence. Percentage overlap between repertoires was computed as shared unique clonotypes divided by the size of the smaller repertoire. Richness of each repertoire was evaluated using RTK rarefaction, the Chao1 estimator, and Recon v2.1 estimates of unobserved clonotypes. OLGA was used to compute generation probabilities for all TCRbeta clonotypes that the gDNA method yielded from a handful of donors. The source is immuneACCESS, and TCRdb retained only in-frame sequences with V and J called. Part of the clones is not carried over; for the studies checked, unresolved V genes explain less than half of this, and the remainder is unexplained. V and J calls and clone size come straight from that table; D and trimming were deduced from the DNA. The sample yields hundreds of thousands of clones; 95% to 96% were counted once. Of the sample, around 0.1% falls within the top ten clones.

For the CD8 naive samples, CD45RO-negative cells were positively selected for CCR7, yielding a CD45RA+CCR7+ population from which TemRA cells were excluded. Donors were healthy HIV-negative adults with no recently reported acute infections or vaccinations. Every donor was a Caucasian adult residing in Nashville, Tennessee, USA. Blood was obtained by leukapheresis, after which PBMCs were separated by Ficoll-Histopaque density gradient centrifugation and cryopreserved in liquid nitrogen vapor phase. Purity and quantity of every magnetically sorted T cell population were checked by analytical flow cytometry. Each sorted fraction had its genomic DNA isolated and then quantified by UV absorbance on a Nanodrop 2000c.

Sequencing used naive CD8+ T cells sorted from blood. This specimen's cell subset or site label, interpreted: CD45RA+CCR7+. The V and J segments used are TRBV7-9 and TRBJ1-5; TRBD1 is a weak D gene call, 6 bases matching. The sequence derives from a woman aged 25 to 39 in good health. CDR3 region: CASSLSGTPQPQHF. The nucleotide sequence is TGTGCCAGCAGCTTATCAGGGACACCTCAGCCCCAGCATTTT.